This T cell receptor beta chain was recorded in a study of cytomegalovirus exposure and HLA in healthy donors. V was cut by 5 bases and J by 1 base, with 8 bases left in between. The CDR3 is 13 residues long. The germline gives CDR1 SNHLY, CDR2 FYNNEI. A multiplex PCR was run with 60 Vbeta primers and 13 Jbeta primers. Assay: immunoSEQ multiplex PCR; the TCRdb copy retains only in-frame clones and omits some. Found here are roughly 150,000 clones, 68% of them singletons; the top ten hold around 4%. The rearrangement uses TRBV2 and TRBJ1-1; D unresolved. Source material: PBMCs. The TCR comes from a man aged 55-75 years in good health and CMV-seronegative. CDR3 sequence: CASSLVWNTEAFF. DNA of the CDR3: TGTGCCAGCAGTCTAGTTTGGAACACTGAAGCTTTCTTT.